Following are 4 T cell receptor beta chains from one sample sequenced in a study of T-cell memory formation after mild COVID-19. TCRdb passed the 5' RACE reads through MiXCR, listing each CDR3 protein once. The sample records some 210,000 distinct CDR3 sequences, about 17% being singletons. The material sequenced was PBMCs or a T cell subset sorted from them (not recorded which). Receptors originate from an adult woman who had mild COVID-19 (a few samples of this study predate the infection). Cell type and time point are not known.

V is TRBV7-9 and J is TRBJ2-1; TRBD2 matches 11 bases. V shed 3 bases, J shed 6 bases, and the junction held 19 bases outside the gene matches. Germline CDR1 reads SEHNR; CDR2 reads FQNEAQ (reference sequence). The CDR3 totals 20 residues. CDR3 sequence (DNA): TGTGCCAGCAGCTTCGCTATAGCGGGAGGGCCCCTGTTTAGGGGCAATGAGCAGTTCTTC. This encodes CASSFAIAGGPLFRGNEQFF.

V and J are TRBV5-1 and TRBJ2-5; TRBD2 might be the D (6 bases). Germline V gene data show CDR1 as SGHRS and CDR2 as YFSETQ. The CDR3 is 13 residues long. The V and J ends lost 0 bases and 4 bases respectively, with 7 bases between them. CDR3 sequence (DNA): TGCGCCAGCAGCTTGGCGCGGGGAGAGACCCAGTACTTC. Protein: CASSLARGETQYF. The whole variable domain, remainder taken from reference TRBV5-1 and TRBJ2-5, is KAGVTQTPRYLIKTRGQQVTLSCSPISGHRSVSWYQQTPGQGLQFLFEYFSETQRNKGNFPGRFSGRQFSNSRSEMNVSTLELGDSALYLCASSLARGETQYFGPGTRLLVL.

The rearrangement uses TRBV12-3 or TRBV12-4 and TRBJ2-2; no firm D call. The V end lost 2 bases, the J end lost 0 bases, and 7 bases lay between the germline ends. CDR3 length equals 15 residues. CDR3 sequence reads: CASSLRSSNTGELFF. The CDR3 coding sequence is TGTGCCAGCAGTTTACGTAGTTCGAACACCGGGGAGCTGTTTTTT.

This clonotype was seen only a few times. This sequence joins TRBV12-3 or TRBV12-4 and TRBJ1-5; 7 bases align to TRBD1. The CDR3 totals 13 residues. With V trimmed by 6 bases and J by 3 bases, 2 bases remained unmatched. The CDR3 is CASRQGYNQPQHF. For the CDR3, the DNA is TGTGCCAGCAGACAGGGGTACAATCAGCCCCAGCATTTT.